This passage covers 10 T cell receptor beta chains from one sample sequenced in a study of blood T cells in healthy people across ages. Through a sample-barcoded 5' primer and a J-beta primer mix, a second PCR was run for roughly 7 to 12 cycles. Using its own MiXCR run on the 5' RACE reads, TCRdb lists one record per CDR3 protein. The sample lists 1.5 million to 2 million distinct CDR3 sequences; about 39% were seen once. Sequenced: blood. Receptors originate from a human donor in good health.

This clonotype was seen a handful of times. The chain links TRBV7-9 to TRBJ2-7; the match to TRBD2 covers 8 bases. CDR1 SEHNR and CDR2 FQNEAQ come from the germline V gene (reference sequence). V dropped 5 bases and J dropped 0; count of bases not matched to a gene: 12. The CDR3 length is 17 residues. CDR3 sequence reads: CASSTQSAGGLSYEQYF. In DNA form, the CDR3 reads TGTGCCAGCAGCACCCAATCGGCGGGGGGTCTCTCCTACGAGCAGTACTTC.

CDR3 sequence reads: CSARDGQGSDNEQFF. The CDR3 region has the DNA TGCAGTGCTAGAGATGGACAGGGCAGCGACAATGAGCAGTTCTTC. The rearrangement links TRBV20-1 to TRBJ2-1; 8 bases fit TRBD1. The CDR3 runs to 15 residues. J gave up 5 bases and V 0 bases, and 6 bases lay outside the gene matches. The V gene's germline CDR1 is DFQATT and CDR2 SNEGSKA (reference sequence).

This clonotype was counted between two and nine times. This chain links TRBV7-9 with TRBJ2-2; D is ambiguous. This CDR3 contains 14 residues. CDR1 is SEHNR, CDR2 FQNEAQ, per germline (reference sequence). V lost 6 bases to trimming and J lost 0 bases, with 8 bases between them. The CDR3 bases are TGTGCCAGCAGGTCATTGGCGAACACCGGGGAGCTGTTTTTT. Translating it yields CASRSLANTGELFF.

This clonotype has only a few counts. The V call is TRBV6-5, the J call TRBJ2-1, with no clear D. Looked up from germline, CDR1 is MNHEY and CDR2 is SVGAGI. This CDR3 comprises 14 residues. Trimming left V 5 bases short and J 5 bases short, with 13 bases between. The CDR3 coding sequence is TGTGCCAGCAGTCCCTTTGTGCTAGACAATGAGCAGTTCTTC. Translated: CASSPFVLDNEQFF.

Comments on this clonotype: Relative to the germline gene, one junction end is altered; a read error may explain this. This chain connects TRBV6-1 to TRBJ2-5; D gene unclear. TRBJ2-1 matches the DNA end more closely, so the J call is doubtful. Looked up from germline, CDR1 is MNHNS and CDR2 is SASEGT. The CDR3 loop spans 18 amino acids. The CDR3 region is CASSHLELDGMYYNDQFF. As DNA, the CDR3 is TGTGCCAGCAGCCACCTTGAGCTAGACGGAATGTATTACAATGACCAGTTCTTC.

The chain couples TRBV6-5 to TRBJ2-3; 7 bases are shared with TRBD2. Germline V gene lookup returns CDR1 MNHEY and CDR2 SVGAGI. This CDR3 is built from 15 residues. J was trimmed by 5 bases and V by 8 bases; bases with no gene match: 13. The CDR3 coding sequence is TGTGCCAGCGCCAGAGCGGGGCCCCGGCGAGATACGCAGTATTTT. Encoded protein: CASARAGPRRDTQYF.

A single count supports this clonotype. This sequence joins TRBV24-1 and TRBJ2-2; the D is unclear. V shed 8 bases and J shed 4 bases, with 10 bases lying between them. CDR3 length equals 13 residues. Germline CDR1 KGHDR, CDR2 SFDVKD. The CDR3, as DNA: TGTGCCACCACCCACCAGCCCACCGGGGAGCTGTTTTTT. Protein product: CATTHQPTGELFF.

In this sample, this clonotype turned up many times. CDR3 coding DNA: TGTGCCAGTAGGATCGGGACTCTTGAGGTCAACGTCCTGACTTTC. Translation: CASRIGTLEVNVLTF. This rearrangement joins TRBV19 to TRBJ2-6; possibly TRBD2 for D (6 bases). Trimming removed 6 bases from V and 9 bases from J, with 18 bases in between. The germline gives CDR1 LNHDA, CDR2 SQIVND (reference sequence). The CDR3 has 15 residues.

This clonotype was seen once. The chain employs TRBV12-3 or TRBV12-4 and TRBJ1-2; D ambiguous. With 8 bases removed from V and 12 bases from J, the gap between germline ends came to 7 bases. The CDR3 consists of 8 residues. For the CDR3, the DNA is TGTGCCAGCGTGGGCGACACCTTC. Residues: CASVGDTF.

This rearrangement joins TRBV12-3 or TRBV12-4 to TRBJ2-5; TRBD1 agrees at 7 bases. CDR3 length: 15 amino acids. The trim removed 5 bases at V and 5 bases at J, leaving 11 bases unmatched. CDR3 residues: CASSPRVVGGETQYF. The CDR3 DNA follows: TGTGCCAGCAGTCCTAGGGTGGTAGGGGGCGAGACCCAGTACTTC.